This TCR beta chain was found in a study of T cell changes during pregnancy in multiple sclerosis. Libraries were prepared by immunoSEQ multiplex PCR; TCRdb keeps only in-frame clonotypes and omits some of them. The table has 50,000 or so clones, roughly nine tenths seen once. Germline CDR1 is KGHSH and CDR2 is LQKENI. CDR3 length: 17 amino acids. Trimming shortened V by 5 bases and J by 5 bases, and 25 bases separated the two germline ends. This chain links TRBV18 with TRBJ2-7; D is uncertain. This TCR was recovered from a female donor with multiple sclerosis, enrolled in a pregnancy study. Sequenced material: CD8+ T cells from peripheral blood mononuclear cells, taken in the second trimester of pregnancy. This chain's CDR3 is CASSKQNPYPRVDEQYF. Written as DNA, the CDR3 is TGTGCCAGCTCAAAACAGAATCCTTACCCCCGCGTTGACGAGCAGTACTTC.